Only a few counts were recorded for the clone carrying this TCR beta chain. Its target is not known. Researchers took RNA transcripts and amplified the TCR beta CDR3 regions from them. Researchers ran a first-round RT-PCR on the TCR CDR3 using the HTBI primer set. TCRdb passed the multiplex PCR reads through MiXCR, listing each CDR3 protein once. This sample has around 620,000 distinct CDR3 sequences, with around 45% found just once. Patients with uncontrolled infections, other autoimmune diseases, pregnancy or lactation were excluded. The data were taken from a study of T cells in Graves' hyperthyroidism and ophthalmopathy. Findings of the study overall: The majority of expanded thyroid clonotypes above 0.001 also appeared in blood.

The receptor was isolated from an adult woman with Graves' disease, either hyperthyroidism or ophthalmopathy (not recorded which). The sequencing input was peripheral blood or thyroid tissue (not recorded which).

Here the CDR3 reads CASSPGQGPQHF. The CDR3 DNA follows: TGTGCCAGCAGTCCGGGACAGGGGCCCCAGCATTTT. The rearrangement uses TRBV27 and TRBJ1-5, with TRBD1 matching over 9 bases. After removal of 5 bases from V and 9 bases from J, the junction contained 2 bases not matched to a gene. The CDR3 length is 12 residues. The germline CDR1 and CDR2 sequences are MNHEY and SMNVEV (reference sequence).